The 32 T cell receptor beta chains below all came from one sample that was sequenced in a study of cytomegalovirus exposure and HLA in healthy donors. The table came from immunoSEQ multiplex PCR; TCRdb's copy has only in-frame clones and leaves some out. This table holds 250,000 to 300,000 clones, roughly 89% found once. Material: PBMCs. The origin of the receptors is a young woman in good health and CMV-seronegative.

The genes are TRBV4-1 and TRBJ1-1; 9 nucleotides align to TRBD1. The junction had 6 bases not matched to a gene; V was cut back by 2 bases and J by 2 bases. Per the germline V gene, CDR1 is MGHRA and CDR2 is YSYEKL. This CDR3 has 16 amino acids. CDR3 coding DNA: TGCGCCAGCAGCCAAAGTCGGACAGGGGAAAACACTGAAGCTTTCTTT. It specifies CASSQSRTGENTEAFF.

The V and J genes are TRBV10-3 and TRBJ1-3; the match to TRBD1 covers 7 bases. Trimming took 4 bases from V and 3 from J; bases not matched to a gene: 3. CDR3 length: 14 amino acids. Germline V gives CDR1 ENHRY, CDR2 SYGVKD. In nucleotides, the CDR3 is TGTGCCATCAGTGGGGACAGAAGTGGAAACACCATATATTTT. Its translation is CAISGDRSGNTIYF.

The gene calls are TRBV30 and TRBJ2-5; 7 nucleotides agree with TRBD1. Trimming at V came to 3 bases and at J to 2 bases, leaving 9 bases not matched to a gene. Germline assignment: CDR1 GTSNPN and CDR2 SVGIG (reference sequence). The CDR3 is 15 residues long. The CDR3 here is CAWSRGTATQETQYF. CDR3 nucleotide sequence: TGTGCCTGGAGCCGAGGGACAGCGACACAAGAGACCCAGTACTTC. The variable domain in full, completed from reference TRBV30 and TRBJ2-5, reads SQTIHQWPATLVQPVGSPLSLECTVEGTSNPNLYWYRQAAGRGLQLLFYSVGIGQISSEVPQNLSASRPQDRQFILSSKKLLLSDSGFYLCAWSRGTATQETQYFGPGTRLLVL.

This chain uses TRBV2 with TRBJ2-2; 8 nucleotides match TRBD1. Germline V CDR1 and CDR2: SNHLY, FYNNEI. Unmatched junction bases numbered 3, after V lost 8 bases and J lost 1 base. This CDR3 region has 14 residues. This CDR3 is CASQDRENTGELFF. The CDR3 nucleotides read TGTGCCAGCCAGGACAGGGAGAACACCGGGGAGCTGTTTTTT.

The chain has TRBV6-5 and TRBJ2-5, with 7 bases identical to TRBD2. In germline, CDR1 is MNHEY, CDR2 SVGAGI. J gave up 5 bases and V 5 bases, and 5 bases lay outside the gene matches. CDR3 length: 13 amino acids. The CDR3, as DNA: TGTGCCAGCAGTCCACTGGGGGGGGAGACCCAGTACTTC. It translates to CASSPLGGETQYF.

The rearrangement joins TRBV9 to TRBJ2-2; the match to TRBD1 covers 8 bases. The CDR3 extends over 14 amino acids. Germline V lookup: CDR1 SGDLS, CDR2 YYNGEE. The J segment lost 6 bases and the V segment lost 4 bases, leaving 5 bases of the junction unmatched. The CDR3 bases are TGTGCCAGCAGCTTTTCAGGGGGCTCCGGGGAGCTGTTTTTT. Its protein is CASSFSGGSGELFF.

As regards this clone: At one end, the junction sequence differs from germline, possibly due to a read error. The gene calls are TRBV7-9 and TRBJ1-6; D gene unclear. The germline CDR1 and CDR2 sequences are SEHNR and FQNEAQ (reference sequence). CDR3 length: 15 residues. CDR3 in DNA: TGTGCAAGCACATCGGGGAATTCAGCCTACTCACCCCTCCACTTT. Its translation is CASTSGNSAYSPLHF.

This rearrangement joins TRBV5-1 to TRBJ1-2; TRBD1 agrees at 12 bases. Germline trimming cut 7 bases from V and 7 bases from J; bases unmatched to any gene: 5. The CDR3 runs 13 residues. The germline CDR1 and CDR2 sequences are SGHRS and YFSETQ. CDR3 in DNA: TGCGCCAGCGGGGACAGGGGGCTTCTTGGCTACACCTTC. This sequence encodes CASGDRGLLGYTF.

The chain employs TRBV27 and TRBJ2-1; a possible D gene is TRBD2 (6 bases). V was shortened by 3 bases and J by 5 bases, with 8 bases between the two germline ends. The CDR3 loop spans 13 amino acids. Germline CDR1 MNHEY, CDR2 SMNVEV (reference sequence). This CDR3 is CASSFRLDNEQFF. In DNA form, the CDR3 reads TGTGCCAGCAGTTTTCGACTAGACAATGAGCAGTTCTTC.

The chain joins TRBV5-1 to TRBJ2-1; the D gene is possibly TRBD2 (6 bases). V was cut by 0 bases and J by 6 bases, with 13 bases left in between. The CDR3 contains 15 residues. Germline CDR1 is SGHRS and CDR2 is YFSETQ. The CDR3 here is CASSLDGEVGNEQFF. The CDR3 DNA is TGCGCCAGCAGCTTGGACGGGGAGGTCGGCAATGAGCAGTTCTTC.

This clone has only one observation. The CDR3 loop is CASSGTGRTDTQYF. In DNA form, the CDR3 reads TGTGCCAGCAGTGGGACAGGACGCACAGATACGCAGTATTTT. The J gene is TRBJ2-3, the V gene TRBV6-1; 7 nucleotides line up with TRBD1. Losses at the gene ends were 4 bases for V and 1 base for J; bases not matched to a gene: 2. The germline gives CDR1 MNHNS, CDR2 SASEGT. The CDR3 spans 14 residues.

The V and J genes are TRBV4-1 and TRBJ2-5; TRBD1 aligns across 9 bases. The CDR3 is 14 residues long. Germline V gene data show CDR1 as MGHRA and CDR2 as YSYEKL. V dropped 7 bases and J dropped 1; count of bases not matched to a gene: 4. In DNA form, the CDR3 reads TGCGCCAGCACCCCGGGACAGGGCCAAGAGACCCAGTACTTC. It yields the protein CASTPGQGQETQYF.

The chain couples TRBV4-1 to TRBJ1-1, with TRBD1 as a possible D gene (6 bases). From germline, CDR1 is MGHRA and CDR2 YSYEKL. This CDR3 contains 14 residues. V was trimmed by 4 bases and J by 1 base, leaving 10 bases between them. The chain's CDR3 is CASSPGAENTEAFF. CDR3 DNA: TGCGCCAGCAGCCCAGGGGCGGAGAACACTGAAGCTTTCTTT.

This chain joins TRBV5-1 and TRBJ2-3; a possible D gene is TRBD2 (6 bases). The V and J ends lost 4 bases and 4 bases respectively, with 13 bases between them. The germline V gene has CDR1 SGHRS and CDR2 YFSETQ. CDR3 length: 14 amino acids. The CDR3 DNA reads as TGCGCCAGCAGCATAGGAGGGGTGGCAGATACGCAGTATTTT. It yields the protein CASSIGGVADTQYF.

The chain joins TRBV15 to TRBJ2-5; a weak D match, TRBD1 (6 bases). The germline V gene has CDR1 LNHNV and CDR2 YYDKDF (reference sequence). Deletions cut 4 bases from V and 0 bases from J, with 18 bases between. CDR3 length: 17 amino acids. The CDR3 here is CATSTGHTRGYQETQYF. DNA of the CDR3: TGTGCCACCAGCACAGGGCATACAAGGGGGTACCAAGAGACCCAGTACTTC.

The CDR3 loop is CASRRGGVNNEQFF. Written as DNA, the CDR3 is TGTGCCAGCCGACGGGGGGGAGTGAACAATGAGCAGTTCTTC. V is TRBV6-6 and J is TRBJ2-1, with 8 bases lining up with TRBD2. The CDR3 sequence is 14 residues long. V trimming: 8 bases; J trimming: 5 bases; junction bases outside the gene matches: 8. CDR1 and CDR2 from the germline V gene are MNHNY and SVGAGI (reference sequence).

This CDR3 is CASSLDRGLGYGYTF. CDR3 coding DNA: TGTGCCAGCAGCTTGGACAGGGGATTGGGCTATGGCTACACCTTC. This chain uses TRBV5-6 with TRBJ1-2; TRBD1 matches at 7 bases. The CDR3 contains 15 residues. V shed 0 bases and J 4 bases; nucleotides not matched to a gene: 6. Germline CDR1 reads SGHDT; CDR2 reads YYEEEE.

This chain joins TRBV9 and TRBJ2-1; weak D call: TRBD2 (5 bases). Deletions cut 10 bases from V and 9 bases from J, with 5 bases between. Germline V gives CDR1 SGDLS, CDR2 YYNGEE. The CDR3 length is 8 residues. CDR3 sequence: CAGSEQFF. CDR3 DNA: TGTGCCGGGAGTGAGCAGTTCTTC.

CDR3 loop: CASSPVRGGGSYNEQFF. The CDR3 DNA reads TGTGCCAGCAGCCCCGTTCGAGGGGGGGGTTCCTACAATGAGCAGTTCTTC. V usage is TRBV11-3 and J usage is TRBJ2-1; perhaps TRBD2 as D (7 bases). V gave up 5 bases and J gave up 1 base, with 18 bases separating them. This CDR3 is 17 amino acids long. Germline V gene sequence: CDR1 SGHNT, CDR2 YENEEA.

This clone was seen more than once but under ten times. V gene TRBV19 combines with J gene TRBJ2-7; 10 bases fit TRBD2. Losses at the gene ends were 2 bases for V and 2 bases for J; bases not matched to a gene: 0. The CDR3 extends over 14 amino acids. Germline loops: CDR1 LNHDA, CDR2 SQIVND (reference sequence). CDR3 in DNA: TGTGCCAGTAGTATAAGCGGGGGGGCCTACGAGCAGTACTTC. Translation: CASSISGGAYEQYF.

The chain has TRBV5-6 and TRBJ1-4; D is uncertain. Trimming pared 1 base from V and 7 bases from J, leaving 8 bases between. Germline V gives CDR1 SGHDT, CDR2 YYEEEE. The CDR3 contains 13 residues. The CDR3 DNA is TGTGCCAGCAGCTTGAGCGTGGGTGAAAAACTGTTTTTT. Its protein product is CASSLSVGEKLFF.

The V gene is TRBV7-6, the J gene TRBJ2-5, with a possible D match to TRBD1 (6 bases). The CDR3 has 13 residues. V was pared by 5 bases and J by 4 bases, with 11 bases between. Germline lookup yields CDR1 SGHVS and CDR2 FNYEAQ. CDR3 bases: TGTGCCAGCAGCGCCCGGACAGCAGAGACCCAGTACTTC. It is translated as CASSARTAETQYF. Full variable domain (remainder filled in from reference TRBV7-6 and TRBJ2-5): GAGVSQSPRYKVTKRGQDVALRCDPISGHVSLYWYRQALGQGPEFLTYFNYEAQQDKSGLPNDRFSAERPEGSISTLTIQRTEQRDSAMYRCASSARTAETQYFGPGTRLLVL.

In regard to this clone: The sample has other DNA sequences that encode this CDR3 too. V and J are TRBV10-3 and TRBJ1-1, with D maybe TRBD1 (5 bases). CDR3 length: 15 residues. The germline gives CDR1 ENHRY, CDR2 SYGVKD. V was cut by 0 bases and J by 5 bases, with 13 bases left in between. CDR3 nucleotide sequence: TGTGCCATCAGTGAGTCAAGGGGAGGAGGGACTGAAGCTTTCTTT. Residues: CAISESRGGGTEAFF.

This chain uses TRBV7-2 with TRBJ1-4, with D perhaps matching TRBD1 (5 bases). Germline CDR1 reads SGHTA; CDR2 reads FQGNSA. CDR3 length: 18 amino acids. The ends were cut back, 5 bases at V and 4 bases at J, with 23 bases in the middle. The CDR3 DNA reads TGTGCCAGCAGCCCCACCTGGATCAGGGTTGGGGTTAATGAAAAACTGTTTTTT. This encodes CASSPTWIRVGVNEKLFF.

The genes are TRBV5-6 and TRBJ1-4, with a possible D match to TRBD1 (6 bases). Germline CDR1 reads SGHDT; CDR2 reads YYEEEE. V lost 4 bases and J 8 bases, leaving 12 bases between the germline ends. The CDR3 loop spans 13 amino acids. CDR3 in amino acids: CASSQTGPEKLFF. CDR3 nucleotides: TGTGCCAGCAGCCAAACAGGGCCCGAAAAACTGTTTTTT.

The J gene is TRBJ2-2, the V gene TRBV4-1; D might be TRBD1 (6 bases). CDR3 length: 15 residues. The V gene lost 5 bases and the J gene lost 1 base, with 11 bases spanning the gap. Germline V CDR1 and CDR2: MGHRA, YSYEKL. The CDR3 DNA reads as TGCGCCAGCAGCTTCGGACAGCGGAACACCGGGGAGCTGTTTTTT. Its protein product is CASSFGQRNTGELFF.

This rearrangement joins TRBV4-3 to TRBJ1-5; D remains ambiguous. Germline V lookup: CDR1 LGHNA, CDR2 YSLEER. This CDR3 has 15 residues. V was pared by 1 base and J by 0 bases, with 7 bases between. CDR3 bases: TGCGCCAGCAGCCAAGGACTGTATAGCAATCAGCCCCAGCATTTT. Translating gives CASSQGLYSNQPQHF.

This clone was counted once. The chain combines TRBV6-5 with TRBJ1-6; D remains unclear. V lost 2 bases and J 7 bases, leaving 15 bases between the germline ends. The germline V gene encodes CDR1 MNHEY and CDR2 SVGAGI. The CDR3 has 16 residues. CDR3 region: CASSYESAPTNSPLHF. CDR3 nucleotide sequence: TGTGCCAGCAGTTACGAATCCGCACCCACAAATTCACCCCTCCACTTT.

The chain combines TRBV11-2 with TRBJ1-1, with a weak D call TRBD1 (5 bases). Looked up from germline, CDR1 is SGHAT and CDR2 is FQNNGV. Deletions cut 1 base from V and 4 bases from J, with 13 bases between. The CDR3 contains 15 residues. The CDR3, as DNA: TGTGCCAGCAGCTTAGTCAGGGCCGGGCTCACTGAAGCTTTCTTT. Amino acid sequence: CASSLVRAGLTEAFF.

The gene calls are TRBV7-9 and TRBJ2-1; 8 bases are shared with TRBD2. Germline values: CDR1 SEHNR, CDR2 FQNEAQ (reference sequence). The CDR3 extends over 15 amino acids. Trimming took 1 base from V and 2 from J; bases not matched to a gene: 1. CDR3 bases: TGTGCCAGCAGCTTAGGCGGGGGGACCTACAATGAGCAGTTCTTC. Encoded protein: CASSLGGGTYNEQFF.

Regarding this clone: Other DNA sequences in the sample encode the same CDR3. The rearrangement uses TRBV18 and TRBJ2-5; a weak D match, TRBD2 (5 bases). The CDR3 runs 12 residues. The germline gives CDR1 KGHSH, CDR2 LQKENI. Between the trimmed V and J ends, which lost 3 bases and 4 bases, there was a span of 6 bases. The CDR3 spells CASSPRGETQYF. The CDR3 DNA reads as TGTGCCAGCTCACCCCGGGGAGAGACCCAGTACTTC.

The rearrangement uses TRBV19 and TRBJ2-7, with D possibly TRBD1 on 6 matching bases. Germline V lookup: CDR1 LNHDA, CDR2 SQIVND (reference sequence). CDR3 length: 15 amino acids. The ends were cut back, 3 bases at V and 3 bases at J, with 15 bases in the middle. DNA of the CDR3: TGTGCCAGTAGTATTAATACAGGGAAATTCTACGAGCAGTACTTC. The encoded protein is CASSINTGKFYEQYF.